Described below is a single T cell receptor (beta chain) sequence and its context. Its antigen is unknown. The data originate from a study of CD8 T cells in ankylosing spondylitis. Study findings and constraints: In synovial fluid and blood from reactive arthritis, some motif variants were previously reported. Blood from ankylosing spondylitis patients appeared to carry a characteristic roughly 8-variant TCR beta motif. Reported data indicate significant enrichment of disease-linked clones within matched ankylosing spondylitis synovial fluid.

Libraries for TCR beta were made by quantitative 5'-RACE with molecular barcodes. One entry per CDR3 protein, called by TCRdb with MiXCR from the 5' RACE reads. The table records about 700,000 distinct CDR3 sequences, roughly 19% of them present only once. The origin of this receptor is a male donor with ankylosing spondylitis. The sample consisted of blood, either unsorted or a sorted T cell fraction (not recorded which).

The CDR3: CSAPTGDWDSQPQHF. DNA for the CDR3: TGCAGTGCGCCGACAGGGGATTGGGACAGTCAGCCCCAGCATTTT. This chain links TRBV20-1 with TRBJ1-5, with 8 bases aligning to TRBD1. J lost 6 bases, V lost 6 bases, and 13 bases had no gene match. Germline V gene sequence: CDR1 DFQATT, CDR2 SNEGSKA (reference sequence). CDR3 length: 15 residues.